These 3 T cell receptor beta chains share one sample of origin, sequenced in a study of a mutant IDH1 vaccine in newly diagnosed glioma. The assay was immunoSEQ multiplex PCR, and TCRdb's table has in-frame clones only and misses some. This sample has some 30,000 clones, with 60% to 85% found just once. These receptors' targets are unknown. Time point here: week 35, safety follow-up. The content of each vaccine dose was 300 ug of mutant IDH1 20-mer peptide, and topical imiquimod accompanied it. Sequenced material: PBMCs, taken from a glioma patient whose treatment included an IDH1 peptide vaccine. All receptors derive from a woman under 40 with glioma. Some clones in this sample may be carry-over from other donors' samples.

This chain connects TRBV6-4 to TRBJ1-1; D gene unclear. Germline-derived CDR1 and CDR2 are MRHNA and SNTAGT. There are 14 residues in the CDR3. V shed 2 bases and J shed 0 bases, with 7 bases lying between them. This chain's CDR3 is CASSDGSLNTEAFF. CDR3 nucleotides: TGTGCCAGCAGTGACGGCAGTTTGAACACTGAAGCTTTCTTT.

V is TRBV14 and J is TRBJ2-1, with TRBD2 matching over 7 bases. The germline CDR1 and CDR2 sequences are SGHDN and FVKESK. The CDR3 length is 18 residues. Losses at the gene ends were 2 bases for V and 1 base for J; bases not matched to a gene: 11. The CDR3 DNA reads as TGTGCCAGCAGCCAAAAGTCGGGAGGACGGTCGTCCTACAATGAGCAGTTCTTC. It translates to CASSQKSGGRSSYNEQFF. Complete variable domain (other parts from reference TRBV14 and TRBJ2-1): EAGVTQFPSHSVIEKGQTVTLRCDPISGHDNLYWYRRVMGKEIKFLLHFVKESKQDESGMPNNRFLAERTGGTYSTLKVQPAELEDSGVYFCASSQKSGGRSSYNEQFFGPGTRLTVL.

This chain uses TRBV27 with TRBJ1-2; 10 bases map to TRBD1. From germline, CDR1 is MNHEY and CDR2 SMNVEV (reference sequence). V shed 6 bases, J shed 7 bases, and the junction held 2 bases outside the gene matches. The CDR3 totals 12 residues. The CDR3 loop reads CASRTGGAGYTF. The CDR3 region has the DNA TGTGCCAGCAGGACAGGGGGCGCTGGCTACACCTTC.